This entry describes one T cell receptor beta chain. In the original analysis: Amplification of reference gene primers provided the estimated nucleated cell counts. Data came from immunoSEQ multiplex PCR; TCRdb stores just in-frame clones and leaves some out. For V, J and clone size, that table is used; D and trimming come from the DNA. The sample records about 240,000 clones, 83% being singletons. This sample stems from a study of blood T cell repertoires in COVID-19. Study-wide context: Acute and convalescent COVID-19 samples came from the United States, Italy and Spain. PBMCs, B-cell-depleted T cells, or T cells provided the cDNA or gDNA that made up the material.

The receptor's source is a human donor in a cohort sampled during active COVID-19. The sequenced sample consisted of peripheral blood.

The CDR3 loop is CAWQDRSTEAFF. DNA for the CDR3: TGTGCCTGGCAAGACAGGTCCACTGAAGCTTTCTTT. This chain joins TRBV30 and TRBJ1-1; D is possibly TRBD1 (6 bases). The CDR3 runs to 12 residues. Trimming took off 5 bases at V and 4 bases at J, with 11 bases between the two ends. Germline assignment: CDR1 GTSNPN and CDR2 SVGIG (reference sequence).